The 23 T cell receptor beta chains reported below all come from one sample, sequenced in a study of tumor-infiltrating lymphocytes in primary liver carcinoma. Joint extraction of RNA and DNA used roughly 17-32 mg of bulk tissue that was unsorted. Production of TCR beta cDNA used roughly 480 ng total RNA together with a constant-region primer. Three nested multiplex PCR rounds, a slightly modified ARM-PCR, produced the libraries for TCR beta. A C-beta reverse primer was combined with TRBV1-TRBV30 forward primers in the first two PCR rounds, and each round had around 11 cycles. TCRdb called the multiplex PCR reads again in MiXCR, with one record for every CDR3 protein. The top ten hold 9.5% of the sample, which has roughly 91,000 distinct CDR3 sequences, more than 60% seen once. Sequencing input: liver tumor tissue from sampling region 5. Subset noted: tumor region T5, tumor centre. All receptors come from a woman in her sixties or seventies with primary liver carcinoma and hepatitis B virus infection.

In the case of this clonotype: A read error may be the cause here, since a much bigger clone is one base away. No conserved phenylalanine or tryptophan ends this CDR3, so it is likely a read error. The V and J genes are TRBV11-2 and TRBJ2-1; 7 bases map to TRBD2. The germline V gene encodes CDR1 SGHAT and CDR2 FQNNGV. The CDR3 is 16 residues long. This CDR3 is CTSSLGFLADYNEQFS. Here the CDR3 DNA reads TGTACCAGCAGCTTAGGTTTTCTAGCGGACTACAATGAGCAGTTCTCC.

In regard to this clonotype: One junction end does not reproduce the germline sequence, and a read error may be involved. V is TRBV11-2 and J is TRBJ2-5, with 10 nucleotides matching TRBD1. The CDR3 length is 17 residues. Germline V gene lookup returns CDR1 SGHAT and CDR2 FQNNGV. The CDR3, as DNA: TGTACCAGCAGCACACTAAGGACAGGGGGTCCACAGGAGACCCAGTACTTC. Protein sequence: CTSSTLRTGGPQETQYF.

On this clonotype itself: One end of the junction does not line up with germline, which may come from a read error. This chain connects TRBV12-3 or TRBV12-4 to TRBJ2-5; the D gene is possibly TRBD2 (6 bases). This CDR3 region has 13 residues. The DNA of the CDR3 is TGTACCAGCAACGAGGACTACCAAGAGGCCCAGTACTTC. Its translation: CTSNEDYQEAQYF.

Details on this clonotype: The junction shows a germline mismatch at one end, possibly a read error. V and J are TRBV11-2 and TRBJ2-5; D is uncertain. Germline CDR1 and CDR2: SGHAT and FQNNGV. CDR3 size: 13 residues. The CDR3 DNA is TGTACCAGCAGCTTAACCCCGCTCCAGACCCAGTACTTC. The encoded protein is CTSSLTPLQTQYF.

On this clonotype: Relative to the germline gene, one junction end is altered; a read error may explain this. This chain links TRBV6-1 with TRBJ1-2; D unclear. This CDR3 spans 11 amino acids. Germline CDR1 MNHNS, CDR2 SASEGT. For the CDR3, the DNA is TGTGTCAGCAGAGCCAACTATGGCCACACCTTC. It yields the protein CVSRANYGHTF.

The gene calls are TRBV11-2 and TRBJ1-6; TRBD1 is a possible D gene (6 bases). From germline, CDR1 is SGHAT and CDR2 FQNNGV. This CDR3 has 15 residues. Trimming cost V 6 bases and J 13 bases, with 22 bases left between them. The chain's CDR3 is CASSNKGRDQGPLHF. The CDR3 nucleotides are TGTGCCAGCAGTAATAAGGGGAGGGACCAGGGGCCCCTCCACTTT.

This clonotype showed up many times. The chain carries TRBV11-2 and TRBJ2-5; D possibly corresponds to TRBD2 (5 bases). This CDR3 comprises 15 residues. V was pared by 5 bases and J by 5 bases, with 18 bases between. The germline V gene encodes CDR1 SGHAT and CDR2 FQNNGV. The CDR3 sequence: CASSPPGLLTETQYF. The CDR3 coding sequence is TGTGCCAGCAGCCCTCCTGGACTTTTGACTGAGACCCAGTACTTC.

This clonotype showed up many times. The chain uses TRBV12-3 or TRBV12-4 and TRBJ1-1, with TRBD1 as a possible D gene (5 bases). The CDR3 has 15 amino acids. V lost 8 bases and J lost 1, with 17 bases in between. The CDR3 region has the DNA TGTGCCAGCCGTATGGGGACGGAGAGGAACACTGAAGCTTTCTTT. Translation gives CASRMGTERNTEAFF.

As to this clonotype: An end of the junction does not agree with germline; a read error may underlie this. The V and J genes are TRBV11-2 and TRBJ2-2; TRBD2 might be the D (5 bases). The CDR3 contains 13 residues. Germline loops: CDR1 SGHAT, CDR2 FQNNGV. The CDR3 reads CASNLDPSGELYF. The DNA of the CDR3 is TGTGCCAGCAACTTAGACCCTTCCGGGGAGCTGTATTTT.

For this clonotype: The junction departs from the called germline gene at one end, perhaps through a read error. The chain links TRBV5-6 to TRBJ2-5; D remains ambiguous. The V gene's germline CDR1 is SGHDT and CDR2 YYEEEE. The CDR3 totals 15 residues. This chain's CDR3 is CACSLYTVGLETQYF. The CDR3 nucleotides are TGTGCCTGCAGCTTGTATACGGTAGGGTTGGAGACCCAGTACTTC. Using reference TRBV5-6 and TRBJ2-5 for the parts outside the CDR3, the full variable domain is DAGVTQSPTHLIKTRGQQVTLRCSPKSGHDTVSWYQQALGQGPQFIFQYYEEEERQRGNFPDRFSGHQFPNYSSELNVNALLLGDSALYLCACSLYTVGLETQYFGPGTRLLVL.

This clonotype was seen many times. In DNA, the CDR3 is TGTGCCAGCAGCTTTCGGGAAAACTATGGCTACACCTTC. This translates into CASSFRENYGYTF. The chain recombines TRBV4-2 with TRBJ1-2; unclear D gene. There are 13 residues in the CDR3. Trimming shortened V by 5 bases and J by 2 bases, and 9 bases separated the two germline ends. The germline CDR1 and CDR2 sequences are LGHNA and YNFKEQ.

As regards this clonotype: An end of the junction does not agree with germline; a read error may underlie this. This chain uses TRBV4-2 with TRBJ2-7; 10 bases agree with TRBD2. The V gene's germline CDR1 is LGHNA and CDR2 YNFKEQ. The CDR3 extends over 16 amino acids. The DNA of the CDR3 is TGTGCCAGCAGCCAACGGACTAGCGGCCTATTCTACGAGCAATACTTC. It specifies CASSQRTSGLFYEQYF.

In its sample, this clonotype was seen once. Possible read error: a much larger clone is one base away. The chain uses TRBV28 and TRBJ1-2, with D possibly matching TRBD1 (5 bases). The germline CDR1 and CDR2 sequences are MDHEN and SYDVKM. The CDR3 has 13 amino acids. This CDR3 reads CVSTSGRLGGYTF. The CDR3 region has the DNA TGTGTCAGCACCTCGGGGCGCCTGGGTGGCTACACCTTC.

In this sample, this clonotype turned up once. At one of its ends the junction is not consistent with the germline gene, which may arise from a read error. This chain connects TRBV11-3 to TRBJ2-1; 11 bases map to TRBD2. Germline V lookup: CDR1 SGHNT, CDR2 YENEEA. The CDR3 has 17 residues. The chain's CDR3 is CASSLGLVAGGPNDQSF. CDR3 nucleotide sequence: TGTGCCAGTAGCTTAGGTCTGGTAGCGGGAGGGCCGAATGACCAGTCCTTC.

This chain uses TRBV11-1 with TRBJ2-3, with TRBD1 matching over 9 bases. The length of the CDR3 is 13 residues. Germline CDR1 reads SGHAT; CDR2 reads FQDESV (reference sequence). V lost 10 bases and J lost 6; bases outside the gene matches: 8. CDR3 in DNA: TGTGCCAACAGTTTAGACAGGGGGGATACGCAGTATTTT. Its translation: CANSLDRGDTQYF.

For this clonotype: At one end the junction does not follow the germline gene, possibly because of a read error. This chain uses TRBV11-2 with TRBJ2-2; D possibly corresponds to TRBD2 (5 bases). This CDR3 is built from 13 residues. Germline V lookup: CDR1 SGHAT, CDR2 FQNNGV. The CDR3 region is CASGLDRIGELFF. The CDR3 coding sequence is TGTGCCAGCGGCTTAGATAGGATTGGGGAGTTGTTTTTT.

This clonotype was picked up many times. The chain links TRBV7-9 to TRBJ1-5; no clear D gene. The length of the CDR3 is 13 residues. Germline-derived CDR1 and CDR2 are SEHNR and FQNEAQ (reference sequence). V dropped 5 bases and J dropped 0 bases, with 5 bases sitting between them. The CDR3 nucleotides read TGTGCCAGCAGCCGAGATAGCAATCAGCCCCAGCATTTT. Residues: CASSRDSNQPQHF.

Only one count was recorded for this clonotype. Sequence at one end of the junction differs from germline and may be a read error. The rearrangement links TRBV6-6 to TRBJ2-7; 9 bases fit TRBD1. CDR1 and CDR2 from the germline V gene are MNHNY and SVGAGI (reference sequence). The CDR3 loop spans 15 amino acids. The CDR3, as DNA: TGTACCAGCAACCCCCAACAGGGGGCTGCATACGAGCAGTACTTC. Translating gives CTSNPQQGAAYEQYF.

Concerning this clonotype itself: Compared with germline, one end of the junction differs, possibly owing to a read error. The chain combines TRBV6-5 with TRBJ2-2; perhaps TRBD1 as D (6 bases). Germline CDR1 reads MNHEY; CDR2 reads SVGAGI. CDR3 length: 14 amino acids. The CDR3 sequence is CVSSYSGAGGELFF. Written as DNA, the CDR3 is TGTGTCAGCAGTTACTCAGGGGCCGGCGGGGAGCTGTTTTTT.

About this clonotype: Just one base apart from a much larger clone, this may be a read error. The chain joins TRBV10-2 to TRBJ2-1; TRBD1 aligns across 12 bases. In germline, CDR1 is WSHSY, CDR2 SAAADI. The CDR3 contains 13 residues. This chain's CDR3 is CTSSGTGGAEQFF. CDR3 nucleotide sequence: TGCACCAGCAGTGGGACAGGGGGCGCTGAGCAGTTCTTC.

As for this clonotype: A much bigger clone sits one base away, suggesting this may be a read error. The CDR3: CASSHLGPRAREKLLF. The CDR3 nucleotides are TGTGCCAGCAGCCACTTGGGACCCCGGGCGAGGGAAAAACTGCTTTTT. V gene TRBV14 combines with J gene TRBJ1-4; D might be TRBD1 (5 bases). Germline V gene sequence: CDR1 SGHDN, CDR2 FVKESK. This CDR3 has 16 residues. Together with reference TRBV14 and TRBJ1-4, the CDR3 gives the full variable domain: EAGVTQFPSHSVIEKGQTVTLRCDPISGHDNLYWYRRVMGKEIKFLLHFVKESKQDESGMPNNRFLAERTGGTYSTLKVQPAELEDSGVYFCASSHLGPRAREKLLFGSGTQLSVL.

A note on this clonotype: Just one base apart from a much larger clone, this may be a read error. This chain links TRBV7-9 with TRBJ2-3, with 8 positions matching TRBD1. The germline V gene encodes CDR1 SEHNR and CDR2 FQNEAQ (reference sequence). The CDR3 is 15 residues long. The CDR3 nucleotides read TGTGCCAGCAGCTTTGGACAGGGTGGAACAGATGCGCAGTATTTT. It is translated as CASSFGQGGTDAQYF.

The V gene is TRBV29-1, the J gene TRBJ1-1; tentatively, D is TRBD1 (5 bases). Germline CDR1 and CDR2: SQVTM and ANQGSEA. V gave up 2 bases and J gave up 4 bases, with 11 bases separating them. The CDR3 runs 13 residues. The CDR3 spells CSVERSRVTEAFF. For the CDR3, the DNA is TGCAGCGTTGAAAGGTCCAGGGTCACTGAAGCTTTCTTT.